This TCR beta chain was captured by sequencing in a study of blood T cell repertoires in COVID-19. About the study: Acute and convalescent COVID-19 samples came from the United States, Italy and Spain. T cells, B-cell-depleted T cells, or PBMCs provided the cDNA or gDNA that served as material.

Authors' data handling: Nucleated cell counts were estimated from reference gene primer amplification. TCRdb's copy holds only in-frame clones and misses some; the assay was immunoSEQ multiplex PCR. That table is the source of V, J and clone size, and D and trimming were worked out from the DNA. The repertoire has 95,000 to 100,000 clones, approximately 87% of them found once; the top ten carry around a tenth. Trimming took 8 bases from V and 4 from J, leaving 11 bases between them. CDR3 length equals 13 residues. The germline V gene has CDR1 SNHLY and CDR2 FYNNEI. The TCR originated in a young woman with acute or convalescent COVID-19. The chain links TRBV2 to TRBJ1-4, with a tentative D call TRBD1 (6 bases). Sequenced: peripheral blood. The CDR3 here is CASGQGFNEKLFF. The CDR3 coding sequence is TGTGCCAGCGGTCAGGGGTTTAATGAAAAACTGTTTTTT.